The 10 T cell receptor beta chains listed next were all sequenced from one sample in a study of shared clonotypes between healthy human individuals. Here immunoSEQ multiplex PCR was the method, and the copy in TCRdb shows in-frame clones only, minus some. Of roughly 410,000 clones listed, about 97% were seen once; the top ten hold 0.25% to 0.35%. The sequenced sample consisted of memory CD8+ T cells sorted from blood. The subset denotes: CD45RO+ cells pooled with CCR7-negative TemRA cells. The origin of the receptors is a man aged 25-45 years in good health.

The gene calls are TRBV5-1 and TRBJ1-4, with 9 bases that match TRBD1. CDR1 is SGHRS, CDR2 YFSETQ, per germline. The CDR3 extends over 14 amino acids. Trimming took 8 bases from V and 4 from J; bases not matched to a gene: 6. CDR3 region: CASRPGQGNEKLFF. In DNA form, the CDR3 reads TGCGCCAGTAGACCGGGACAGGGTAATGAAAAACTGTTTTTT.

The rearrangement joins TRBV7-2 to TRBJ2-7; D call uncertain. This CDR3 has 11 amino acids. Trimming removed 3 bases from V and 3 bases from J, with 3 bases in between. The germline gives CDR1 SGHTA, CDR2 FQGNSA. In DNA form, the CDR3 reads TGTGCCAGCAGCTTCCACTACGAGCAGTACTTC. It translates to CASSFHYEQYF.

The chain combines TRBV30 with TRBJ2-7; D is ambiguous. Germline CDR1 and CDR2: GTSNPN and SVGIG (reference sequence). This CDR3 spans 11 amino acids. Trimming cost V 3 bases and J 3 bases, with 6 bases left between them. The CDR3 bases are TGTGCCTGGAGGGAAGTCTACGAGCAGTACTTC. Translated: CAWREVYEQYF.

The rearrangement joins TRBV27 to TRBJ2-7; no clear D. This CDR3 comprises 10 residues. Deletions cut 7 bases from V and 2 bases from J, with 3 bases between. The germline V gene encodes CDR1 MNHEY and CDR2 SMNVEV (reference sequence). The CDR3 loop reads CASTTYEQYF. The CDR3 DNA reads TGTGCCAGCACCACCTACGAGCAGTACTTC.

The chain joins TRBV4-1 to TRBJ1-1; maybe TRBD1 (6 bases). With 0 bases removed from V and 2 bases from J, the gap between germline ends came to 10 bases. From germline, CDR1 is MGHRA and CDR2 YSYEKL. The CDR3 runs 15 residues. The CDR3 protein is CASSQEGHTNTEAFF. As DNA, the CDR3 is TGCGCCAGCAGCCAAGAGGGACATACAAACACTGAAGCTTTCTTT.

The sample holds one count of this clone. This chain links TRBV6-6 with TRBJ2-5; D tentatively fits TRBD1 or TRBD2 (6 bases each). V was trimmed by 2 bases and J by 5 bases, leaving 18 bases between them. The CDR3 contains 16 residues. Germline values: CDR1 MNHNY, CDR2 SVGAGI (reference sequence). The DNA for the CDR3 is TGTGCCAGCAGTTACGAGCTAAGGGGGGCCGGGGAGACCCAGTACTTC. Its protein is CASSYELRGAGETQYF.

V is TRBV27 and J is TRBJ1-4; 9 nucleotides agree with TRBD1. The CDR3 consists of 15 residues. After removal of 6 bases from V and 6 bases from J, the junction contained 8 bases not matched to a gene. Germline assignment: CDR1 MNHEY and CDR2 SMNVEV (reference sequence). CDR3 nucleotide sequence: TGTGCCAGCAGCCCCGGACAGGGGTTTTATGAAAAACTGTTTTTT. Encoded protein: CASSPGQGFYEKLFF. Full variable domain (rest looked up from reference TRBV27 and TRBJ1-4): EAQVTQNPRYLITVTGKKLTVTCSQNMNHEYMSWYRQDPGLGLRQIYYSMNVEVTDKGDVPEGYKVSRKEKRNFPLILESPSPNQTSLYFCASSPGQGFYEKLFFGSGTQLSVL.

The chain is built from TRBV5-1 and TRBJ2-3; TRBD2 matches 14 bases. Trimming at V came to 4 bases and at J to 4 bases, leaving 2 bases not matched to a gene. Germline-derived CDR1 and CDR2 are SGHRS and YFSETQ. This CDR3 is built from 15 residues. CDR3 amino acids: CASSRGLAGADTQYF. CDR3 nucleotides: TGCGCCAGCAGCCGGGGACTAGCGGGAGCAGATACGCAGTATTTT.

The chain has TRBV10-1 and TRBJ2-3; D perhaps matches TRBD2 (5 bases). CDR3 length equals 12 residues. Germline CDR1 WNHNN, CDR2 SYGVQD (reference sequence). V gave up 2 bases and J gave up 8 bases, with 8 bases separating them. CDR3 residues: CASSEGLATQYF. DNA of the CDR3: TGCGCCAGCAGTGAGGGGCTAGCTACGCAGTATTTT.

CDR3 nucleotide sequence: TGTGCCAGCAGGGACAGCTACGTGGAGACCCAGTACTTC. Its protein product is CASRDSYVETQYF. V and J are TRBV6-1 and TRBJ2-5; maybe TRBD1 (6 bases). CDR1 and CDR2 (germline): MNHNS, SASEGT. Between the trimmed V and J ends, which lost 6 bases and 5 bases, there was a span of 13 bases. The CDR3 consists of 13 residues.